Listed here are 22 T cell receptor beta chains from one sample, sequenced in a study of CD8+ T cells in alopecia areata. Stated treatment: oral pan-JAK inhibitor, 5-10 mg twice daily. Extraction and reverse transcription of RNA yielded cDNA as the sequencing template. Using immunoSEQ multiplex PCR, the repertoire was profiled, and TCRdb retains in-frame clones only, with some absent. The sample lists 100,000 to 150,000 clones; 60% to 65% were seen once. The sequencing here drew on CD4+ T cells sorted from blood, taken at week 4, from a patient treated with tofacitinib. The receptors were gathered from a human donor with alopecia areata.

The chain has TRBV25-1 and TRBJ1-1; D gene unclear. CDR3 size: 12 residues. Deletions cut 4 bases from V and 1 base from J, with 4 bases between. Germline CDR1 MGHDK, CDR2 SYGVNS. Here the CDR3 DNA reads TGTGCCAGCAGTGGGGAGAACACTGAAGCTTTCTTT. Protein product: CASSGENTEAFF.

The rearrangement uses TRBV2 and TRBJ2-7; D is uncertain. V lost 8 bases to trimming and J lost 3 bases, with 8 bases between them. The CDR3 spans 11 residues. Germline V lookup: CDR1 SNHLY, CDR2 FYNNEI. The CDR3 loop is CASELGYEQYF. In nucleotides, the CDR3 is TGTGCCAGCGAACTCGGCTACGAGCAGTACTTC. The full variable domain, in which reference TRBV2 and TRBJ2-7 provide the parts outside the CDR3, is EPEVTQTPSHQVTQMGQEVILRCVPISNHLYFYWYRQILGQKVEFLVSFYNNEISEKSEIFDDQFSVERPDGSNFTLKIRSTKLEDSAMYFCASELGYEQYFGPGTRLTVT.

V and J are TRBV27 and TRBJ1-2, with D maybe TRBD1 (5 bases). The V and J ends lost 10 bases and 8 bases respectively, with 17 bases between them. Germline loops: CDR1 MNHEY, CDR2 SMNVEV (reference sequence). The CDR3 contains 12 residues. As DNA, the CDR3 is TGTGCCAAGTCGGGACCTCCGGGAGGCTACACCTTC. This translates into CAKSGPPGGYTF.

The rearrangement uses TRBV5-1 and TRBJ1-1; 8 bases are shared with TRBD1. CDR1 and CDR2 from the germline V gene are SGHRS and YFSETQ. Trimming cost V 0 bases and J 2 bases; bases outside gene matches: 3. This CDR3 has 15 residues. Written as DNA, the CDR3 is TGCGCCAGCAGCTTGGTCGCAGGGGGCAACACTGAAGCTTTCTTT. Translation: CASSLVAGGNTEAFF.

The V gene is TRBV5-1, the J gene TRBJ2-7; no clear D. The CDR3 runs to 15 residues. CDR1 and CDR2 (germline): SGHRS, YFSETQ. V lost 0 bases and J lost 3, with 13 bases in between. For the CDR3, the DNA is TGCGCCAGCAGCTTGGGGACGGTATCTTACTACGAGCAGTACTTC. Residues: CASSLGTVSYYEQYF.

CDR3 residues: CASSVEQDPSYEQYF. The CDR3 DNA is TGTGCCAGCTCTGTAGAACAGGATCCCTCCTACGAGCAGTACTTC. J is TRBJ2-7 and V is TRBV18, with a weak D call TRBD1 (5 bases). Germline values: CDR1 KGHSH, CDR2 LQKENI. V was shortened by 6 bases and J by 0 bases, with 15 bases between the two germline ends. This CDR3 is built from 15 residues.

Comment on this clone: Other DNA sequences in this sample translate to the same CDR3. V and J are TRBV30 and TRBJ1-1; no definite D call. This CDR3 spans 13 amino acids. The germline gives CDR1 GTSNPN, CDR2 SVGIG (reference sequence). The germline V and J ends were trimmed by 0 bases and 0 bases, with 5 bases remaining between them. CDR3 loop: CAWSVGLNTEAFF. The CDR3 region has the DNA TGTGCCTGGAGTGTAGGGTTGAACACTGAAGCTTTCTTT. The full variable domain, with the rest looked up from reference TRBV30 and TRBJ1-1, is SQTIHQWPATLVQPVGSPLSLECTVEGTSNPNLYWYRQAAGRGLQLLFYSVGIGQISSEVPQNLSASRPQDRQFILSSKKLLLSDSGFYLCAWSVGLNTEAFFGQGTRLTVV.

This clone turned up a few times. This chain links TRBV7-2 with TRBJ2-1, with TRBD1 matching 10 bases. This CDR3 spans 18 amino acids. Trimming took 1 base from V and 1 from J; bases not matched to a gene: 7. In germline, CDR1 is SGHTA, CDR2 FQGNSA. As DNA, the CDR3 is TGTGCCAGCAGCTTAGACTTCTCGGGACAGGGGTCCTACAATGAGCAGTTCTTC. Protein: CASSLDFSGQGSYNEQFF. The variable domain in full, completed from reference TRBV7-2 and TRBJ2-1, reads GAGVSQSPSNKVTEKGKDVELRCDPISGHTALYWYRQSLGQGLEFLIYFQGNSAPDKSGLPSDRFSAERTGGSVSTLTIQRTQQEDSAVYLCASSLDFSGQGSYNEQFFGPGTRLTVL.

The chain joins TRBV7-9 to TRBJ2-7; TRBD2 matches at 12 bases. Germline V lookup: CDR1 SEHNR, CDR2 FQNEAQ (reference sequence). Trimming at V came to 1 base and at J to 5 bases, leaving 0 bases not matched to a gene. The CDR3 sequence is 14 residues long. CDR3 sequence (DNA): TGTGCCAGCAGCTTAGGACTAGCGGGAGACGAGCAGTACTTC. This translates into CASSLGLAGDEQYF.

For this clone: An end of the junction does not agree with germline; a read error may underlie this. The chain employs TRBV6-5 and TRBJ1-6; 8 bases fit TRBD1. The CDR3 has 16 residues. Per germline, CDR1 MNHEY and CDR2 SVGAGI. DNA of the CDR3: TGTGCCAGCAGCTACTCGGTCGACAGGGGCAATTCACCCCTCCACTTT. Translated: CASSYSVDRGNSPLHF.

J is TRBJ1-2 and V is TRBV4-1; 9 bases match TRBD1. Trimming at V came to 4 bases and at J to 2 bases, leaving 5 bases not matched to a gene. Germline CDR1 reads MGHRA; CDR2 reads YSYEKL. The CDR3 contains 15 residues. CDR3 sequence reads: CASSPSQGANYGYTF. The CDR3 coding sequence is TGCGCCAGCAGCCCCTCACAGGGGGCGAACTATGGCTACACCTTC.

The chain couples TRBV9 to TRBJ2-7; maybe TRBD1 (5 bases). Germline values: CDR1 SGDLS, CDR2 YYNGEE. The CDR3 is made up of 15 amino acids. V shed 4 bases and J shed 1 base, with 15 bases lying between them. The chain's CDR3 is CASSLSPTESYEQYF. Here the CDR3 DNA reads TGTGCCAGCAGCCTCTCCCCGACAGAATCCTACGAGCAGTACTTC.

The rearrangement uses TRBV2 and TRBJ2-3; 8 positions match TRBD2. The CDR3 covers 15 residues. The V gene end was trimmed by 6 bases and the J gene end by 4 bases; junction bases not matched to a gene: 9. Germline V gene lookup returns CDR1 SNHLY and CDR2 FYNNEI. The CDR3 loop is CASRSQRERADTQYF. The CDR3 region has the DNA TGTGCCAGCAGATCACAGCGGGAGAGGGCAGATACGCAGTATTTT.

The CDR3 sequence is CSVVGASLHEQYF. The CDR3 DNA reads as TGCAGCGTTGTGGGGGCTAGCCTCCACGAGCAGTACTTC. This sequence joins TRBV29-1 and TRBJ2-7; D might be TRBD1 (6 bases). The germline CDR1 and CDR2 sequences are SQVTM and ANQGSEA. The ends were cut back, 4 bases at V and 5 bases at J, with 15 bases in the middle. CDR3 length equals 13 residues.

This clone turned up a few times. The gene calls are TRBV7-3 and TRBJ2-5, with TRBD1 matching over 7 bases. Germline lookup yields CDR1 SGHTA and CDR2 FQGTGA. V trimming: 4 bases; J trimming: 5 bases; junction bases outside the gene matches: 4. This CDR3 is 13 amino acids long. The CDR3 sequence: CASSSTGMETQYF. CDR3 coding DNA: TGTGCCAGCAGCTCGACAGGGATGGAGACCCAGTACTTC.

Only a few counts were recorded for this clone. Here the CDR3 reads CAISEAARTDTQYF. The DNA for the CDR3 is TGTGCCATCAGTGAGGCAGCCCGCACAGATACGCAGTATTTT. The chain is built from TRBV10-3 and TRBJ2-3, with D unclear. Trimming took 2 bases from V and 1 from J, leaving 7 bases between them. Germline V gives CDR1 ENHRY, CDR2 SYGVKD. The CDR3 covers 14 residues.

The rearrangement uses TRBV5-1 and TRBJ1-2, with 7 bases fitting TRBD1. After removal of 4 bases from V and 7 bases from J, the junction contained 7 bases not matched to a gene. Germline V gene data show CDR1 as SGHRS and CDR2 as YFSETQ. The CDR3 extends over 13 amino acids. The CDR3 region has the DNA TGCGCCAGCAGCCGCAGACAGGGTGGTGGCTACACCTTC. Protein sequence: CASSRRQGGGYTF.

V gene TRBV20-1 combines with J gene TRBJ2-5; no clear D gene. CDR1 and CDR2 from the germline V gene are DFQATT and SNEGSKA (reference sequence). CDR3 length: 11 amino acids. Trimming removed 6 bases from V and 5 bases from J, with 10 bases in between. The CDR3 coding sequence is TGCAGTGCAGGACCCACGGAGACCCAGTACTTC. Translating gives CSAGPTETQYF.

This chain joins TRBV29-1 and TRBJ1-2, with unresolved D. Trimming pared 4 bases from V and 4 bases from J, leaving 7 bases between. There are 11 residues in the CDR3. Germline V gene lookup returns CDR1 SQVTM and CDR2 ANQGSEA. The CDR3, as DNA: TGCAGCGTTGTTGTTGGCTATGGCTACACCTTC. It yields the protein CSVVVGYGYTF.

This clone was seen more than once but under ten times. This sequence joins TRBV4-3 and TRBJ1-2, with TRBD1 as a possible D gene (5 bases). This CDR3 comprises 14 residues. Germline V lookup: CDR1 LGHNA, CDR2 YSLEER. Deletions cut 4 bases from V and 3 bases from J, with 12 bases between. The CDR3 nucleotides read TGCGCCAGCAGCCGTGGGGGGAGGGACTATGGCTACACCTTC. Its protein product is CASSRGGRDYGYTF.

The chain combines TRBV7-9 with TRBJ1-6; a weak D match, TRBD1 (6 bases). Trimming shortened V by 5 bases and J by 9 bases, and 17 bases separated the two germline ends. This CDR3 has 15 amino acids. Germline loops: CDR1 SEHNR, CDR2 FQNEAQ (reference sequence). CDR3 amino acids: CASSLTGSDGSPLHF. The CDR3 bases are TGTGCCAGCAGCCTAACAGGGAGCGATGGTTCACCCCTCCACTTT.

The chain has TRBV19 and TRBJ2-3; tentative D call: TRBD2 (5 bases). Germline values: CDR1 LNHDA, CDR2 SQIVND (reference sequence). V was cut by 5 bases and J by 0 bases, with 9 bases left in between. The CDR3 spans 14 residues. In DNA, the CDR3 is TGTGCCAGTAGTCGGGGATTTAGCACAGATACGCAGTATTTT. Encoded protein: CASSRGFSTDTQYF.